This T cell receptor beta chain was observed in a study of post-analysis software for immune sequencing data. This clonotype showed up many times. What it binds is not known. TCR beta libraries were prepared from cDNA with unique molecular identifiers. MiXCR was run by TCRdb on the PCR reads, yielding one entry per CDR3 protein. The sample has 150,000 to 200,000 distinct CDR3 sequences, roughly 31% seen once. Study-wide points: Controls had lower frequencies than patients of 4 or 5 TRBV segments, which included TRBV5-6, TRBV5-1 and TRBV20-1.

The V and J ends lost 8 bases and 5 bases respectively, with 9 bases between them. The CDR3 sequence is 11 residues long. Germline lookup yields CDR1 SGHTA and CDR2 FQGNSA. Sequencing used blood. The chain combines TRBV7-2 with TRBJ2-5, with D maybe TRBD2 (6 bases). This TCR was sampled from a girl aged 10-17 years with multiple sclerosis. The CDR3 DNA sequence: TGTGCCAGCCGGAGGGCGGAGACCCAGTACTTC. Translating it yields CASRRAETQYF.